Following are 8 T cell receptor beta chains from one sample sequenced in a study of cytomegalovirus exposure and HLA in healthy donors. A multiplex PCR was run with 60 Vbeta primers and 13 Jbeta primers. TCRdb's copy holds only in-frame clones and misses some; the assay was immunoSEQ multiplex PCR. There are about 200,000 clones in the sample; 60% to 80% occur only once, and around 1.8% lies in the top ten. The material sequenced was PBMCs. All receptors derive from a man younger than 30 in good health and CMV-seronegative.

The chain couples TRBV4-2 to TRBJ2-1; 7 bases line up with TRBD2. The V and J ends lost 1 base and 4 bases, in that order; junction bases with no gene match: 7. The germline V gene encodes CDR1 LGHNA and CDR2 YNFKEQ. The CDR3 has 16 residues. The CDR3: CASSQVAGARYNEQFF. CDR3 sequence (DNA): TGTGCCAGCAGCCAAGTTGCGGGAGCGAGGTACAATGAGCAGTTCTTC.

The V and J genes are TRBV28 and TRBJ1-1; perhaps TRBD1 as D (6 bases). Germline CDR1 is MDHEN and CDR2 is SYDVKM. V lost 8 bases and J lost 8, with 18 bases in between. This CDR3 has 13 residues. CDR3: CASCPGTRREAFF. The CDR3 DNA reads TGTGCCAGCTGCCCCGGGACACGGAGAGAAGCTTTCTTT.

The chain has TRBV10-3 and TRBJ2-2, with 12 bases aligning to TRBD2. The CDR3 is 20 residues long. The germline gives CDR1 ENHRY, CDR2 SYGVKD. Unmatched junction bases numbered 23, after V lost 8 bases and J lost 7 bases. In DNA form, the CDR3 reads TGTGCCATCTCTGTACTCGGGACTAGCGGGCCTACACGAACAGGCGGGGAGCTGTTTTTT. Translating gives CAISVLGTSGPTRTGGELFF.

This clone is a singleton in its sample. In nucleotides, the CDR3 is TGTGCCAGCAGTTTAAGCAATATGGGCAATCAGCCCCAGCATTTT. Encoded protein: CASSLSNMGNQPQHF. This chain joins TRBV27 and TRBJ1-5, with D uncertain. Looked up from germline, CDR1 is MNHEY and CDR2 is SMNVEV (reference sequence). Trimming cost V 2 bases and J 2 bases, with 10 bases left between them. The CDR3 spans 15 residues.

This chain links TRBV6-7 with TRBJ1-1, with a weak D call TRBD1 (6 bases). TRBV6-7 has ORF status, its function being uncertain. The CDR3 contains 10 residues. Trimming stripped 5 bases from V and 11 bases from J, with 9 bases between. The CDR3 DNA reads TGTGCCAGCAGTAAGAGGGGGGCTTTCTTT. Its translation is CASSKRGAFF.

This clone was seen more than once but under ten times. The chain combines TRBV28 with TRBJ1-1, with no clear D. The germline V gene encodes CDR1 MDHEN and CDR2 SYDVKM. V was pared by 3 bases and J by 8 bases, with 7 bases between. The CDR3 consists of 11 residues. The CDR3 DNA is TGTGCCAGCAGTTTCCAGGTAGAAGCTTTCTTT. It translates to CASSFQVEAFF.

As regards this clone: Distinct nucleotide sequences in the sample also encode this CDR3. The chain is built from TRBV5-4 and TRBJ2-5, with D perhaps matching TRBD1 (5 bases). Trimming pared 0 bases from V and 5 bases from J, leaving 8 bases between. The CDR3 extends over 13 amino acids. Germline V gene lookup returns CDR1 SGHNT and CDR2 YYREEE (reference sequence). The CDR3 nucleotides are TGTGCCAGCAGCTTGGGATCAGGGGAGACCCAGTACTTC. Its protein is CASSLGSGETQYF.

This chain joins TRBV5-1 and TRBJ2-5; a possible D gene is TRBD2 (5 bases). The DNA end favors TRBJ2-7, so the J call may be wrong. CDR1 and CDR2 (germline): SGHRS, YFSETQ. CDR3 length: 13 amino acids. CDR3 residues: CASSLDGEYEQYF. The CDR3 nucleotides are TGCGCCAGCAGCTTGGACGGGGAATACGAGCAGTACTTC.